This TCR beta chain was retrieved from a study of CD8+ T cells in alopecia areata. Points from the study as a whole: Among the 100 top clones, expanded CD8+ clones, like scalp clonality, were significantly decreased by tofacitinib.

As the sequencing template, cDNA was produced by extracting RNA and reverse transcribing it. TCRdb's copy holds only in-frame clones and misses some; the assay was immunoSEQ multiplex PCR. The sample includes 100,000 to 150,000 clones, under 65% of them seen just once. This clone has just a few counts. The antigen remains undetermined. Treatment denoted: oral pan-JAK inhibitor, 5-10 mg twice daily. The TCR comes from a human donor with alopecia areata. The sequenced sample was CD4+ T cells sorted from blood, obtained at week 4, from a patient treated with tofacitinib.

This CDR3 reads CSVGGGVGDTQYF. The CDR3 DNA reads as TGCAGCGTGGGCGGGGGTGTAGGAGATACGCAGTATTTT. J is TRBJ2-3 and V is TRBV29-1; 7 bases align to TRBD2. CDR1 is SQVTM and CDR2 is ANQGSEA in the germline V gene. The CDR3 runs 13 residues. J was trimmed by 5 bases and V by 6 bases; bases with no gene match: 8.